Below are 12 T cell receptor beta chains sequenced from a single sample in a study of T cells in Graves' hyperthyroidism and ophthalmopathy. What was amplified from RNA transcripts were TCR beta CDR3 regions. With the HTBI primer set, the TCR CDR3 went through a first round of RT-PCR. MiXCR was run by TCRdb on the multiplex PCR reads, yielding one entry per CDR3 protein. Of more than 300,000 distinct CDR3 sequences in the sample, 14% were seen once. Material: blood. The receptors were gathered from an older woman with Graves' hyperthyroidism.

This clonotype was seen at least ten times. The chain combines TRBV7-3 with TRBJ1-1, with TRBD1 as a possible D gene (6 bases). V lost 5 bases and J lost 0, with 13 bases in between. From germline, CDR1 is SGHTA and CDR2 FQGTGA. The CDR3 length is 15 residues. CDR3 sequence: CASSTRRGMNTEAFF. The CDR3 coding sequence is TGTGCCAGCAGCACCCGAAGGGGGATGAACACTGAAGCTTTCTTT.

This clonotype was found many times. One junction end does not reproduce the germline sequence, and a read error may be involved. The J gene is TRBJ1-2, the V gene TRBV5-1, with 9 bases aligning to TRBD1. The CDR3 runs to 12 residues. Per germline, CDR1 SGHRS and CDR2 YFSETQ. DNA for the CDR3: TGTGCCAGCAGTCTAACAGGGGGCGGCTACACCTTC. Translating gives CASSLTGGGYTF.

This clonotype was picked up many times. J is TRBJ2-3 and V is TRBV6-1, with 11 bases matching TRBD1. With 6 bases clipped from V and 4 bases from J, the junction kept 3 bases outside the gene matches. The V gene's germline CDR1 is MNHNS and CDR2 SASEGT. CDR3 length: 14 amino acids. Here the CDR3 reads CASSGQGAADTQYF. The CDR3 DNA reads TGTGCCAGCAGCGGACAGGGGGCTGCAGATACGCAGTATTTT.

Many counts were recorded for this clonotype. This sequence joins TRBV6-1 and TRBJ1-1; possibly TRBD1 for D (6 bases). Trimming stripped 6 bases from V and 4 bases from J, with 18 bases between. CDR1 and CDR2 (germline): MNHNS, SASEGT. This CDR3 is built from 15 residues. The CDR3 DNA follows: TGTGCCAGCAGACCTTACAGGGTGGAGGTCACTGAAGCTTTCTTT. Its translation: CASRPYRVEVTEAFF.

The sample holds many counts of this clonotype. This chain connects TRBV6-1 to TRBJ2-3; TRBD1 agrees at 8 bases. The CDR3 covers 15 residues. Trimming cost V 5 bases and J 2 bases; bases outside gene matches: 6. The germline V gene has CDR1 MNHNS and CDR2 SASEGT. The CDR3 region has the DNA TGTGCCAGCAGTACGACACAGGGGGTCACAGATACGCAGTATTTT. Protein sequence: CASSTTQGVTDTQYF.

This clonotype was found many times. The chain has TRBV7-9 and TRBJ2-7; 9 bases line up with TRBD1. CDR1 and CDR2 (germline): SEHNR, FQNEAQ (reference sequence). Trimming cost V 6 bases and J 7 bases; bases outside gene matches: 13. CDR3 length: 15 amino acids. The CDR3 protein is CASRKQGDRVWEQYF. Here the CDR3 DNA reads TGTGCCAGCAGGAAACAGGGGGACAGGGTATGGGAGCAGTACTTC.

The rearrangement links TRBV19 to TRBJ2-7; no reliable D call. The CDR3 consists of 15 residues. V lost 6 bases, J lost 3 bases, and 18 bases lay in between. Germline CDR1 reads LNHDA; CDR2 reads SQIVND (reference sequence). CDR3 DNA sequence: TGTGCCAGTAGCATAAGCGATATGGGCTACTACGAGCAGTACTTC. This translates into CASSISDMGYYEQYF.

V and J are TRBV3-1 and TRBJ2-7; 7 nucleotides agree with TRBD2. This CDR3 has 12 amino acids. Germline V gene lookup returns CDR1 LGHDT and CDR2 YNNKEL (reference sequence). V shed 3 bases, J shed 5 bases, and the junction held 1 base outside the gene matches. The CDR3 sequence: CASSHGRNEQYF. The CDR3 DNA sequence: TGTGCCAGCAGCCACGGGAGGAACGAGCAGTACTTC.

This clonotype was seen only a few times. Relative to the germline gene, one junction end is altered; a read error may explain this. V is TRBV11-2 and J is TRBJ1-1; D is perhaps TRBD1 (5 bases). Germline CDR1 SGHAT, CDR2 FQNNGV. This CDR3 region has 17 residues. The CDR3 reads CASSVGRGRAGNTKAFF. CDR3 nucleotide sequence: TGTGCCAGCAGCGTAGGGAGGGGAAGAGCAGGAAACACTAAAGCTTTCTTT.

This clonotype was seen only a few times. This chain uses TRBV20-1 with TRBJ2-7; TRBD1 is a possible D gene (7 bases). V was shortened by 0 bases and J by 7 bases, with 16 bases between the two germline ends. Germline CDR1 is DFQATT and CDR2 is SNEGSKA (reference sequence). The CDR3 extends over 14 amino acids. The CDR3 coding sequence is TGCAGTGCTAGAGAAGGAGGGGGCGCGGGGGAGCAGTACTTC. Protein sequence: CSAREGGGAGEQYF.

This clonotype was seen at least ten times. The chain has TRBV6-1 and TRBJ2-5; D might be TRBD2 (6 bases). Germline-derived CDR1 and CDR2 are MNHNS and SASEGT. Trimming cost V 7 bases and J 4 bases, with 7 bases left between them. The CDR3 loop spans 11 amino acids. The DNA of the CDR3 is TGTGCCAGCATGCGGGGAGAGACCCAGTACTTC. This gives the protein CASMRGETQYF.

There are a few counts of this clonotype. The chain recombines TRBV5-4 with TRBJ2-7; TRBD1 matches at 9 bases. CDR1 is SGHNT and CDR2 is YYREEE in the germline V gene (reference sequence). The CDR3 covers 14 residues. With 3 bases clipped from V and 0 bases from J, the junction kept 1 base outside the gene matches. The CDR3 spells CASSWDRASYEQYF. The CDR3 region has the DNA TGTGCCAGCAGCTGGGACAGGGCCTCCTACGAGCAGTACTTC.